The present T cell receptor (beta chain) was sequenced within a study of blood T cell repertoires in COVID-19. Study-level information: The United States, Italy and Spain were the sources of the acute and convalescent COVID-19 samples. From T cells, B-cell-depleted T cells, or PBMCs came the material, which was cDNA or gDNA.

Methods used by the authors: Reference gene primer amplification in the assay estimated nucleated cell counts. TCRdb's copy holds only in-frame clones and misses some; the assay was immunoSEQ multiplex PCR. The V and J calls and the clone size are those of that table, but D and trimming were determined from the DNA. The repertoire consists of 80,000 or so clones, with roughly 73% occurring once and the leading ten covering 9.9%. V lost 0 bases to trimming and J lost 5 bases; unmatched junction nucleotides: 3. The CDR3 is 15 residues long. Germline V gene data show CDR1 as SGHRS and CDR2 as YFSETQ. V is TRBV5-1 and J is TRBJ2-3; 10 bases map to TRBD2. The source material was peripheral blood. The sequence came from a human donor in a cohort sampled during active COVID-19. CDR3 amino acids: CASSLASGGRDTQYF. The CDR3 region has the DNA TGCGCCAGCAGCTTGGCTAGCGGGGGAAGAGATACGCAGTATTTT.